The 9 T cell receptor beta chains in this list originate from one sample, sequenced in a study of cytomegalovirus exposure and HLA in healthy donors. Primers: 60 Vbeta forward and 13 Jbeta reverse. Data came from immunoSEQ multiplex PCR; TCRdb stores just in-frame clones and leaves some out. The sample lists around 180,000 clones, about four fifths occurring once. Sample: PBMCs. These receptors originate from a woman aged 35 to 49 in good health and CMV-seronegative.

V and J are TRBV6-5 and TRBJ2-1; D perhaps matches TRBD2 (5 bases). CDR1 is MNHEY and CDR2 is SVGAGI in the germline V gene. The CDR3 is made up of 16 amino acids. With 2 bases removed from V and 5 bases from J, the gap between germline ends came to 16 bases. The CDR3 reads CASSYALAGYHNEQFF. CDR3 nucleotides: TGTGCCAGCAGTTACGCCCTAGCTGGCTACCACAATGAGCAGTTCTTC.

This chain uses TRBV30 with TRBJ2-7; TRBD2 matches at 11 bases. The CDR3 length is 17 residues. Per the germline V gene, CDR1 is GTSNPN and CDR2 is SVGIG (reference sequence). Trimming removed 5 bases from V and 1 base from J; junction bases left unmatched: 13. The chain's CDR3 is CAWGGRGSGRVSYEQYF. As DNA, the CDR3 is TGTGCCTGGGGAGGGAGAGGTAGCGGGAGGGTTTCCTACGAGCAGTACTTC.

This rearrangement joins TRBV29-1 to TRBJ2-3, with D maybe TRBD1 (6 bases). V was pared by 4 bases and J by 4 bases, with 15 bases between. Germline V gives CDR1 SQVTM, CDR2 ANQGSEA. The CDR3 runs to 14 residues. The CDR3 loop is CSVVGGASADTQYF. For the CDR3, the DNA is TGCAGCGTTGTTGGGGGCGCGTCCGCAGATACGCAGTATTTT.

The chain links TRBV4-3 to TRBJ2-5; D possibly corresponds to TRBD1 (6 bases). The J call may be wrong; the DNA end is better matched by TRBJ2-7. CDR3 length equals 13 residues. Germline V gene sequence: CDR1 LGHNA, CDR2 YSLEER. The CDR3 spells CASSRDTSYEQYF. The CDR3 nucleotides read TGCGCCAGCAGCCGGGACACTTCCTACGAGCAGTACTTC.

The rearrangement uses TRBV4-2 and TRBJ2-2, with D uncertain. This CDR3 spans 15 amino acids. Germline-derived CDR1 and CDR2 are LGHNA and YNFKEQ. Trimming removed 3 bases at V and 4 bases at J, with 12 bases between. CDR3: CASSQVDTSTGELFF. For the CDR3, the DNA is TGTGCCAGCAGCCAGGTCGACACCTCCACCGGGGAGCTGTTTTTT.

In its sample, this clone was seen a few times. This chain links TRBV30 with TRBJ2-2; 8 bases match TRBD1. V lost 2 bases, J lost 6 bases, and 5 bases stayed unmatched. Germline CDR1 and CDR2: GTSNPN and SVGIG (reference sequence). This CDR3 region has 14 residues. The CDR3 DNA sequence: TGTGCCTGGAGTTCCCACAGGGGGTCCGGGGAGCTGTTTTTT. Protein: CAWSSHRGSGELFF.

The CDR3 region is CASRREGFTGELFF. CDR3 sequence (DNA): TGTGCCAGCCGTCGGGAGGGCTTCACCGGGGAGCTGTTTTTT. The chain has TRBV2 and TRBJ2-2; 8 bases fit TRBD2. The CDR3 is made up of 14 amino acids. Germline CDR1 is SNHLY and CDR2 is FYNNEI. The V segment lost 8 bases and the J segment 4 bases; nucleotides outside the gene matches: 6.

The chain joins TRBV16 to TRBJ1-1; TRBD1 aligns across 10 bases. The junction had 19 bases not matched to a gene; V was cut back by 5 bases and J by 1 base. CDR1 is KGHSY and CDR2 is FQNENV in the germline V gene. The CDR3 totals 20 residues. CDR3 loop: CASSLQRLPRQGAKNTEAFF. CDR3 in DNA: TGTGCCAGCAGCTTGCAAAGGCTGCCACGACAGGGGGCGAAGAACACTGAAGCTTTCTTT.

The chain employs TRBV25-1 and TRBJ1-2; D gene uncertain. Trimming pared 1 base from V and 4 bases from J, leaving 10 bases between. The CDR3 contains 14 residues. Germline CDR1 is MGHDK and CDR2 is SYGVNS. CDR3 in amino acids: CASSEWSGIYGYTF. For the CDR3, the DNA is TGTGCCAGCAGTGAATGGTCGGGAATCTATGGCTACACCTTC.